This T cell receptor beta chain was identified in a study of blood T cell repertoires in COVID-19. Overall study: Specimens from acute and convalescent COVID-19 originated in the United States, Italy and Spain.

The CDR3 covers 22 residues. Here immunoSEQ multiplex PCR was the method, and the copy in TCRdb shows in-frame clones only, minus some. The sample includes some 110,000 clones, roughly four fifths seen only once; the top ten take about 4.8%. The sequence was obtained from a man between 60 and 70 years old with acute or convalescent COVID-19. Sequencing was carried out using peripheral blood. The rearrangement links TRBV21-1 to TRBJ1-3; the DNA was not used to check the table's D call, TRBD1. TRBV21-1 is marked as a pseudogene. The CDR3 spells CASSKEAPEAYPQGTPGNTIYF. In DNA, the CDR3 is TGTGCCAGCAGCAAAGAGGCCCCTGAGGCTTACCCACAGGGTACCCCTGGAAACACCATATATTTT.